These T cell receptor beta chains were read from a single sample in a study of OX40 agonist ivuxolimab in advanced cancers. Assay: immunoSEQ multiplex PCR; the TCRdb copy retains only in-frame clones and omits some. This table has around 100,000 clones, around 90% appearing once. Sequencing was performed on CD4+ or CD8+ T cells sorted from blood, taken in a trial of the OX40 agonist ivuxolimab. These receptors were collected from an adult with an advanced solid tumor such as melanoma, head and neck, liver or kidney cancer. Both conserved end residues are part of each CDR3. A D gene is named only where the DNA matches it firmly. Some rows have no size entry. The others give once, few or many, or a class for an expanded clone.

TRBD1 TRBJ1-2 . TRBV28 TGTGCCAGCCAAATCCCCGGGACAGGCTCTGGCTACACCTTC CASQIPGTGSGYTF
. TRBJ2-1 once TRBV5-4 TGTGCCAGCAGCTCCGTCGCGGTCAATGAGCAGTTCTTC CASSSVAVNEQFF
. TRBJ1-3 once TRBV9 TGTGCCAGCAGCGTCGGGACGGGGGGAAACACCATATATTTT CASSVGTGGNTIYF
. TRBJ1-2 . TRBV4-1 TGCGCCAGCAGCCAGCCCCCTGGCGAAAGGGGCTACACCTTC CASSQPPGERGYTF
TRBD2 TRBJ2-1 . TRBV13 TGTGCCAGCAGCTTAGCGGGAGGGCCCCACAATGAGCAGTTCTTC CASSLAGGPHNEQFF
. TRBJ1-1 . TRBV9 TGTGCCAGCAACCGAGGGCAGACGAACACTGAAGCTTTCTTT CASNRGQTNTEAFF
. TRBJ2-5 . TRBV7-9 TGTGCCAGCGGGATCCAAGAGACCCAGTACTTC CASGIQETQYF
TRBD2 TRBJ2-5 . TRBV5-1 TGCGCCAGCAGGGGGACTAGCGTAGAGACCCAGTACTTC CASRGTSVETQYF
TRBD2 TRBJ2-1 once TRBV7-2 TGTGCCAGCAGCCAGACTAGCGGGGCGTACAATGAGCAGTTCTTC CASSQTSGAYNEQFF
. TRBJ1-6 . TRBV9 TGTGCCAGCAGCGTGAGGGACAAATCACCCCTCCACTTT CASSVRDKSPLHF
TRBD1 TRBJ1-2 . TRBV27 TGTGCCAGCAGTGCACCGGGACAGGGGTTTTTGGGTGGCTACACCTTC CASSAPGQGFLGGYTF
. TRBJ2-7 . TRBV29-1 TGCAGCGTTAACCATCAGGGAAGCAACGAGCAGTACTTC CSVNHQGSNEQYF
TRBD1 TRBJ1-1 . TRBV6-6 TGTGCCAGCAGACCAACCGGGACAGGGGGCATCACTGAAGCTTTCTTT CASRPTGTGGITEAFF
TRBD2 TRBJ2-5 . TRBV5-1 TGCGCCAGCAGCCTTACGGGAGGGGCCGAGACCCAGTACTTC CASSLTGGAETQYF
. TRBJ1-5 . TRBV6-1 TGTGCCAGCAGTGCAAGCGGGGGCGCCGGCAATCAGCCCCAGCATTTT CASSASGGAGNQPQHF
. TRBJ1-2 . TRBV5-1 TGCGCCAGCAGCTTGGTGCAGGCGAACTATGGCTACACCTTC CASSLVQANYGYTF
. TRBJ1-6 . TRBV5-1 TGCGCCAGCAGCGCCCAGGGAAGTAATTCACCCCTCCACTTT CASSAQGSNSPLHF